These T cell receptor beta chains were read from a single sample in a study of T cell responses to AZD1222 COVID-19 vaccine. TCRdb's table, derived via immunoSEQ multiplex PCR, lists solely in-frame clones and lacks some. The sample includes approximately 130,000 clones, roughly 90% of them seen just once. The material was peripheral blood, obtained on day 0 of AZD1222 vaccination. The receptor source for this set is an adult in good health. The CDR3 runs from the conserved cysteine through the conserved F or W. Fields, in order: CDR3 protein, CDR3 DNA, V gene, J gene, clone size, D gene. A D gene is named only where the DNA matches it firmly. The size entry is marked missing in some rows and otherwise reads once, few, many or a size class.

CDR3: CASTGVGRVYEQYF; DNA: TGCGCCAGCACCGGGGTGGGGCGCGTCTACGAGCAGTACTTC; V: TRBV5-1; J: TRBJ2-7; size: .; D: .
CDR3: CASSSSWRTGELFF; DNA: TGCGCCAGCAGCTCCAGTTGGAGAACCGGGGAGCTGTTTTTT; V: TRBV4-3; J: TRBJ2-2; size: .; D: .
CDR3: CASSLLAYNEQFF; DNA: TGTGCCAGCAGTTTATTAGCCTACAATGAGCAGTTCTTC; V: TRBV28; J: TRBJ2-1; size: .; D: .
CDR3: CASSLASGVYSNQPQHF; DNA: TGTGCCAGCAGCTTAGCTTCCGGGGTTTATAGCAATCAGCCCCAGCATTTT; V: TRBV7-2; J: TRBJ1-5; size: .; D: .
CDR3: CAISDPGVLSSGNTIYF; DNA: TGTGCCATCAGTGACCCGGGGGTGTTGTCCTCTGGAAACACCATATATTTT; V: TRBV10-3; J: TRBJ1-3; size: .; D: .
CDR3: CASSQDRYSNQPQHF; DNA: TGCGCCAGCAGCCAGGACAGATATAGCAATCAGCCCCAGCATTTT; V: TRBV4-3; J: TRBJ1-5; size: .; D: .
CDR3: CASSPGQGGHYGYTF; DNA: TGTGCCAGCAGCCCAGGACAGGGAGGTCACTATGGCTACACCTTC; V: TRBV13; J: TRBJ1-2; size: .; D: TRBD1
CDR3: CASTLSYEQYF; DNA: TGTGCCAGCACCCTCTCCTACGAGCAGTACTTC; V: TRBV3-1/TRBV3-2; J: TRBJ2-7; size: .; D: .
CDR3: CASSFQLSEQYF; DNA: TGTGCCAGCAGCTTCCAATTGTCCGAGCAGTACTTC; V: TRBV5-4; J: TRBJ2-7; size: .; D: .
CDR3: CASSTSGHGDTQYF; DNA: TGTGCCAGCAGTACTAGCGGACACGGAGATACGCAGTATTTT; V: TRBV7-3; J: TRBJ2-3; size: once; D: TRBD2
CDR3: CASSLEPVDNEQFF; DNA: TGTGCCAGCAGCTTGGAACCGGTAGACAATGAGCAGTTCTTC; V: TRBV5-5; J: TRBJ2-1; size: once; D: .
CDR3: CASSERGYGYTF; DNA: TGTGCCAGCAGTGAAAGGGGCTATGGCTACACCTTC; V: TRBV2; J: TRBJ1-2; size: .; D: .
CDR3: CASSEMGIQPQHF; DNA: TGTGCCAGCAGTGAAATGGGGATTCAGCCCCAGCATTTT; V: TRBV2; J: TRBJ1-5; size: .; D: .
CDR3: CASSLVGQLNEQFF; DNA: TGTGCCAGCAGCTTGGTGGGACAGTTGAATGAGCAGTTCTTC; V: TRBV5-6; J: TRBJ2-1; size: .; D: TRBD1
CDR3: CARRGTNYGYTF; DNA: TGTGCCAGGAGAGGAACCAACTATGGCTACACCTTC; V: TRBV7-9; J: TRBJ1-2; size: .; D: .
CDR3: CASRPGTSGSYEQYF; DNA: TGTGCCAGCAGGCCCGGGACTAGCGGGAGTTACGAGCAGTACTTC; V: TRBV27; J: TRBJ2-7; size: .; D: TRBD2
CDR3: CASSQKVGLRNSPLHF; DNA: TGCGCCAGCAGCCAAAAGGTGGGCCTTCGTAATTCACCCCTCCACTTT; V: TRBV4-3; J: TRBJ1-6; size: .; D: .
CDR3: CASSFGIKAGYTF; DNA: TGTGCCAGCAGTTTTGGGATTAAGGCTGGCTACACCTTC; V: TRBV12-3/TRBV12-4; J: TRBJ1-2; size: .; D: .
CDR3: CASTLRWAGVSAEQFF; DNA: TGTGCCAGTACCCTCAGATGGGCGGGGGTCAGCGCTGAGCAGTTCTTC; V: TRBV19; J: TRBJ2-1; size: .; D: TRBD2
CDR3: CASSPGDREDYGYTF; DNA: TGTGCCAGCAGCCCGGGGGACAGGGAGGACTATGGCTACACCTTC; V: TRBV6-5; J: TRBJ1-2; size: .; D: TRBD1
CDR3: CASSYTVRTHDLPHYGYTF; DNA: TGTGCCAGCAGTTATACCGTCCGGACCCACGACTTACCGCACTATGGCTACACCTTC; V: TRBV6-2/TRBV6-3; J: TRBJ1-2; size: .; D: .
CDR3: CAWSVAGGGQGRTEAFF; DNA: TGTGCCTGGAGTGTGGCCGGGGGGGGACAGGGTCGAACTGAAGCTTTCTTT; V: TRBV30; J: TRBJ1-1; size: .; D: TRBD1
CDR3: CASSLNKVTREPSGNTIYF; DNA: TGTGCCAGCAGCTTAAACAAGGTGACGAGGGAGCCCTCTGGAAACACCATATATTTT; V: TRBV7-4; J: TRBJ1-3; size: .; D: .
CDR3: CASRMGMTSGSYNEQFF; DNA: TGTGCCAGTAGAATGGGAATGACTAGCGGGAGTTACAATGAGCAGTTCTTC; V: TRBV19; J: TRBJ2-1; size: .; D: TRBD2
CDR3: CASSLGTGGFRSYEQYF; DNA: TGTGCCAGCAGCTTAGGGACAGGGGGTTTTCGATCCTACGAGCAGTACTTC; V: TRBV7-8; J: TRBJ2-7; size: few; D: TRBD1
CDR3: CASSLWGSTDTQYF; DNA: TGTGCCAGCAGCTTGTGGGGTAGCACAGATACGCAGTATTTT; V: TRBV5-6; J: TRBJ2-3; size: .; D: .
CDR3: CASSLSQGVKNIQYF; DNA: TGCGCCAGCAGCTTGTCTCAGGGGGTCAAAAACATTCAGTACTTC; V: TRBV5-1; J: TRBJ2-4; size: .; D: TRBD1
CDR3: CASSIGSNDRGRTYEQYF; DNA: TGTGCCAGTAGTATAGGAAGCAATGACAGGGGGCGCACCTACGAGCAGTACTTC; V: TRBV19; J: TRBJ2-7; size: .; D: TRBD1
CDR3: CATSRAVDQPQHF; DNA: TGTGCCACCAGTCGTGCCGTCGATCAGCCCCAGCATTTT; V: TRBV15; J: TRBJ1-5; size: .; D: .
CDR3: CASSYSRYTDTQYF; DNA: TGTGCCAGCAGTTACTCAAGATACACAGATACGCAGTATTTT; V: TRBV6-5; J: TRBJ2-3; size: .; D: .
CDR3: CASSPRTSGADTQYF; DNA: TGTGCCAGCAGCCCCCGGACTAGCGGGGCGGATACGCAGTATTTT; V: TRBV11-3; J: TRBJ2-3; size: .; D: TRBD2
CDR3: CASSADRDRGRKLFF; DNA: TGTGCCAGCAGCGCAGACAGGGATAGGGGAAGAAAACTGTTTTTT; V: TRBV7-2; J: TRBJ1-4; size: .; D: TRBD1
CDR3: CASSLTQAVRRDGYTF; DNA: TGTGCCAGCAGCTTAACGCAGGCGGTGAGAAGGGATGGCTACACCTTC; V: TRBV7-3; J: TRBJ1-2; size: .; D: .
CDR3: CASSSGGTSTDTQYF; DNA: TGTGCCAGCTCCTCCGGGGGGACTAGCACAGATACGCAGTATTTT; V: TRBV6-4; J: TRBJ2-3; size: .; D: TRBD2
CDR3: CATSSIGWPQYF; DNA: TGTGCCACCAGCTCCATTGGCTGGCCGCAGTATTTT; V: TRBV15; J: TRBJ2-3; size: .; D: .
CDR3: CASSPRGDSSYSGNTIYF; DNA: TGTGCCAGTAGTCCGCGAGGGGACAGTTCTTACTCTGGAAACACCATATATTTT; V: TRBV19; J: TRBJ1-3; size: .; D: TRBD1